The 29 T cell receptor beta chains below come from one sample, sequenced in a study of cytomegalovirus exposure and HLA in healthy donors (TCRdb year 2017). The library was generated by the immunoSEQ multiplex PCR assay. TCRdb provides this immuneACCESS table in a form limited to in-frame rearrangements. Some clones are lacking; in checked studies, under half of them reflect an unresolved V gene, and why the rest are absent is not known. The sample table shows roughly 220,000 clones, and approximately 80% are seen once. The leading ten clones occupy over 12% of the sample. Sample: PBMCs. The receptors were sampled from a woman aged 30 to 39 in good health and CMV-seropositive.

This chain joins TRBV11-2 and TRBJ2-7; 9 nucleotides agree with TRBD2. The ends lost 5 bases at V and 1 base at J; junction bases unmatched: 6. The CDR3 contains 15 residues. The germline CDR1 and CDR2 sequences are SGHAT and FQNNGV. In nucleotides, the CDR3 is TGTGCCAGCAGCCAGGGCCTAGCGGGATCCTACGAGCAGTACTTC. It codes for CASSQGLAGSYEQYF.

The chain couples TRBV5-1 to TRBJ2-1; 7 bases match TRBD2. CDR1 and CDR2 from the germline V gene are SGHRS and YFSETQ. The CDR3 extends over 16 amino acids. With V trimmed by 0 bases and J by 5 bases, 8 bases remained unmatched. CDR3 residues: CASSLDWASGDNEQFF. The CDR3, as DNA: TGCGCCAGCAGCTTGGATTGGGCTAGCGGCGACAATGAGCAGTTCTTC.

The genes are TRBV9 and TRBJ1-2; D remains unclear. V lost 5 bases and J 6 bases, leaving 14 bases between the germline ends. CDR1 SGDLS and CDR2 YYNGEE come from the germline V gene. The CDR3 consists of 13 residues. CDR3 nucleotides: TGTGCCAGCAGTCGTAATATGAGGGATGGCTACACCTTC. It specifies CASSRNMRDGYTF.

The chain joins TRBV5-1 to TRBJ2-7, with a tentative D call TRBD2 (6 bases). V dropped 0 bases and J dropped 4 bases, with 14 bases sitting between them. Germline V gene lookup returns CDR1 SGHRS and CDR2 YFSETQ. This CDR3 contains 15 residues. In DNA form, the CDR3 reads TGCGCCAGCAGCTTGGACTCGGGAGCCAGTTACGAGCAGTACTTC. It codes for CASSLDSGASYEQYF.

The V call is TRBV19, the J call TRBJ2-6; D is uncertain. This CDR3 has 14 residues. Deletions cut 10 bases from V and 3 bases from J, with 13 bases between. Germline CDR1 LNHDA, CDR2 SQIVND (reference sequence). This chain's CDR3 is CATTRVGGANVLTF. The CDR3 coding sequence is TGTGCCACCACCCGGGTCGGTGGGGCCAACGTCCTGACTTTC.

This clone was seen a handful of times. CDR3 sequence: CASSRKAGARTEAFF. In nucleotides, the CDR3 is TGTGCCAGCAGCCGGAAAGCGGGGGCACGGACTGAAGCTTTCTTT. The V call is TRBV27, the J call TRBJ1-1; a possible D gene is TRBD1 (6 bases). Germline-derived CDR1 and CDR2 are MNHEY and SMNVEV (reference sequence). The CDR3 has 15 amino acids. Trimming took off 6 bases at V and 5 bases at J, with 19 bases between the two ends.

The CDR3 sequence: CASAVVQGIGYEQYF. The CDR3 nucleotides read TGTGCCAGCGCCGTAGTACAGGGAATCGGCTACGAGCAGTACTTC. This chain connects TRBV28 to TRBJ2-7; D is perhaps TRBD1 (6 bases). Trimming stripped 8 bases from V and 3 bases from J, with 20 bases between. Germline CDR1 and CDR2: MDHEN and SYDVKM. The CDR3 runs 15 residues.

The chain links TRBV15 to TRBJ2-3; tentatively, D is TRBD2 (5 bases). The V gene lost 0 bases and the J gene lost 4 bases, with 11 bases spanning the gap. Looked up from germline, CDR1 is LNHNV and CDR2 is YYDKDF (reference sequence). CDR3 length equals 15 residues. This CDR3 reads CATSRDLGAPDTQYF. The CDR3 coding sequence is TGTGCCACCAGCAGAGATCTGGGAGCCCCAGATACGCAGTATTTT.

V is TRBV6-4 and J is TRBJ1-2; a possible D gene is TRBD1 (6 bases). Germline V gene data show CDR1 as MRHNA and CDR2 as SNTAGT. V was shortened by 8 bases and J by 0 bases, with 16 bases between the two germline ends. The CDR3 totals 15 residues. The DNA for the CDR3 is TGTGCCAGCGCCGCAGGGGCAGAGGCTAACTATGGCTACACCTTC. It specifies CASAAGAEANYGYTF.

In its sample, this clone was seen a few times. The CDR3 nucleotides are TGTGCCAGCAGCTTAGCGCTAGCGGGAGGCCCAAGAAACAATGAGCAGTTCTTC. This encodes CASSLALAGGPRNNEQFF. V gene TRBV7-9 combines with J gene TRBJ2-1, with 11 bases identical to TRBD2. Germline CDR1 is SEHNR and CDR2 is FQNEAQ (reference sequence). After removal of 0 bases from V and 5 bases from J, the junction contained 9 bases not matched to a gene. The CDR3 consists of 18 residues.

The chain links TRBV28 to TRBJ2-3; 15 bases line up with TRBD2. This CDR3 contains 19 residues. Germline values: CDR1 MDHEN, CDR2 SYDVKM. V shed 6 bases and J 1 base; nucleotides not matched to a gene: 11. In nucleotides, the CDR3 is TGTGCCAGCAGCTTGTTAGCGGGACTAGCGGGAGGTGGCACAGATACGCAGTATTTT. It translates to CASSLLAGLAGGGTDTQYF.

V gene TRBV30 combines with J gene TRBJ1-1, with 8 bases lining up with TRBD1. The germline CDR1 and CDR2 sequences are GTSNPN and SVGIG (reference sequence). The CDR3 length is 20 residues. V gave up 3 bases and J gave up 5 bases; unmatched junction bases: 26. CDR3 sequence (DNA): TGTGCCTGGAGCGACGCCGCAAGATGGACAGGGACGAACATGGTAACTGAAGCTTTCTTT. Amino acid sequence: CAWSDAARWTGTNMVTEAFF.

This clone appeared once. The genes are TRBV27 and TRBJ2-1; D is ambiguous. The V gene lost 4 bases and the J gene lost 4 bases, with 17 bases spanning the gap. CDR1 MNHEY and CDR2 SMNVEV come from the germline V gene (reference sequence). The CDR3 has 16 residues. The CDR3 DNA reads as TGTGCCAGCAGTTCCCGCACGTCTCCGATTTACAATGAGCAGTTCTTC. This encodes CASSSRTSPIYNEQFF.

V is TRBV7-3 and J is TRBJ2-2, with D perhaps TRBD1 or TRBD2 (5 bases each). V dropped 6 bases and J dropped 4 bases, with 12 bases sitting between them. CDR1 and CDR2 (germline): SGHTA, FQGTGA. This CDR3 region has 14 residues. The CDR3 loop reads CASRLGTGTGELFF. The CDR3 DNA sequence: TGTGCCAGCAGATTGGGGACGGGCACCGGGGAGCTGTTTTTT.

The chain uses TRBV5-1 and TRBJ2-6, with D perhaps TRBD1 (6 bases). V lost 4 bases and J 4 bases, leaving 12 bases between the germline ends. Germline V gene lookup returns CDR1 SGHRS and CDR2 YFSETQ. The CDR3 runs to 15 residues. The CDR3 loop reads CASSQGGTGANVLTF. The CDR3 DNA sequence: TGCGCCAGCAGCCAAGGTGGGACAGGGGCCAACGTCCTGACTTTC.

The chain employs TRBV7-2 and TRBJ2-7, with TRBD1 matching over 8 bases. The germline gives CDR1 SGHTA, CDR2 FQGNSA. V gave up 5 bases and J gave up 3 bases; unmatched junction bases: 18. This CDR3 region has 18 residues. The CDR3 spells CASSAGQGIWRAVYEQYF. The CDR3 DNA follows: TGTGCCAGCAGCGCAGGACAGGGTATTTGGCGTGCGGTCTACGAGCAGTACTTC. The full variable domain, rest sourced from reference TRBV7-2 and TRBJ2-7, is GAGVSQSPSNKVTEKGKDVELRCDPISGHTALYWYRQSLGQGLEFLIYFQGNSAPDKSGLPSDRFSAERTGGSVSTLTIQRTQQEDSAVYLCASSAGQGIWRAVYEQYFGPGTRLTVT.

The gene calls are TRBV11-3 and TRBJ2-7; weak D call: TRBD2 (6 bases). Germline loops: CDR1 SGHNT, CDR2 YENEEA. The CDR3 length is 15 residues. V was cut by 5 bases and J by 2 bases, with 16 bases left in between. CDR3: CASSQLGRSTYEQYF. Here the CDR3 DNA reads TGTGCCAGCAGCCAGTTGGGGAGGAGTACCTACGAGCAGTACTTC.

This clone was recorded a few times. The chain couples TRBV19 to TRBJ1-5; TRBD1 agrees at 7 bases. V lost 10 bases, J lost 7 bases, and 7 bases stayed unmatched. This CDR3 region has 12 residues. Germline CDR1 reads LNHDA; CDR2 reads SQIVND (reference sequence). The CDR3 spells CATGQDRQPQHF. The CDR3 region has the DNA TGTGCCACCGGACAGGACCGGCAGCCCCAGCATTTT.

The rearrangement links TRBV28 to TRBJ1-2; D is uncertain. CDR3 length: 13 amino acids. The germline V and J ends were trimmed by 8 bases and 6 bases, with 16 bases remaining between them. Germline V gene data show CDR1 as MDHEN and CDR2 as SYDVKM. As DNA, the CDR3 is TGTGCCAGCGGTTCGAACACCCATAATGGCTACACCTTC. Residues: CASGSNTHNGYTF.

The V gene is TRBV2, the J gene TRBJ1-2; 10 bases are a match to TRBD1. The V gene's germline CDR1 is SNHLY and CDR2 FYNNEI. The CDR3 spans 13 residues. The trim removed 4 bases at V and 7 bases at J, leaving 3 bases unmatched. CDR3 in DNA: TGTGCCAGCAGTGGACAGGGGGCGGGTGGCTACACCTTC. Protein product: CASSGQGAGGYTF. Using reference TRBV2 and TRBJ1-2 for the parts outside the CDR3, the full variable domain is EPEVTQTPSHQVTQMGQEVILRCVPISNHLYFYWYRQILGQKVEFLVSFYNNEISEKSEIFDDQFSVERPDGSNFTLKIRSTKLEDSAMYFCASSGQGAGGYTFGSGTRLTVV.

The rearrangement uses TRBV10-1 and TRBJ1-2; D gene ambiguous. Germline CDR1 is WNHNN and CDR2 is SYGVQD (reference sequence). The length of the CDR3 is 14 residues. V lost 6 bases, J lost 4 bases, and 15 bases lay in between. DNA of the CDR3: TGCGCCAGCAGCCCGAACGGGGTCCTCTATGGCTACACCTTC. The encoded protein is CASSPNGVLYGYTF.

This chain uses TRBV13 with TRBJ2-7; D not resolved. Germline-derived CDR1 and CDR2 are PRHDT and FYEKMQ (reference sequence). The CDR3 totals 14 residues. V was trimmed by 5 bases and J by 1 base, leaving 12 bases between them. The CDR3 bases are TGTGCCAGCAGCCGACTGGGAAATTCCTACGAGCAGTACTTC. It is translated as CASSRLGNSYEQYF. The full variable domain, its missing parts supplied by reference TRBV13 and TRBJ2-7, is AAGVIQSPRHLIKEKRETATLKCYPIPRHDTVYWYQQGPGQDPQFLISFYEKMQSDKGSIPDRFSAQQFSDYHSELNMSSLELGDSALYFCASSRLGNSYEQYFGPGTRLTVT.

The gene calls are TRBV6-5 and TRBJ2-7; weak D call: TRBD1 (5 bases). This CDR3 has 14 amino acids. The ends were cut back, 5 bases at V and 3 bases at J, with 14 bases in the middle. Per germline, CDR1 MNHEY and CDR2 SVGAGI. The CDR3 protein is CASSTTAQGYEQYF. The CDR3 bases are TGTGCCAGCAGTACGACGGCCCAGGGCTACGAGCAGTACTTC.

The gene calls are TRBV27 and TRBJ2-3, with D unresolved. The CDR3 totals 14 residues. V lost 5 bases and J 2 bases, leaving 11 bases between the germline ends. Germline lookup yields CDR1 MNHEY and CDR2 SMNVEV (reference sequence). In DNA, the CDR3 is TGTGCCAGCAGTATAGGACCTTTCACAGATACGCAGTATTTT. Amino acids: CASSIGPFTDTQYF.

In nucleotides, the CDR3 is TGTGCCACCAGCAGAAGAGGTCGGGGTTACGAGCAGTACTTC. This gives the protein CATSRRGRGYEQYF. The V gene is TRBV15, the J gene TRBJ2-7; possibly TRBD2 for D (5 bases). V lost 2 bases and J 4 bases, leaving 12 bases between the germline ends. CDR1 LNHNV and CDR2 YYDKDF come from the germline V gene (reference sequence). The CDR3 is 14 amino acids.

The sample holds one count of this clone. CDR3 in DNA: TGTGCCAGCAGCCCGGGACAAACTTACGAGCAGTACTTC. Its translation: CASSPGQTYEQYF. This chain uses TRBV6-5 with TRBJ2-7, with D maybe TRBD1 (6 bases). CDR1 is MNHEY, CDR2 SVGAGI, per germline. The CDR3 has 13 residues. V was cut by 6 bases and J by 4 bases, with 13 bases left in between.

The chain carries TRBV4-1 and TRBJ1-5; perhaps TRBD1 as D (6 bases). The V end lost 4 bases, the J end lost 6 bases, and 16 bases lay between the germline ends. In germline, CDR1 is MGHRA, CDR2 YSYEKL. CDR3 size: 15 residues. The CDR3 bases are TGCGCCAGCAGCCCAGGGAGGGGGATGTTTCAGCCCCAGCATTTT. Translating it yields CASSPGRGMFQPQHF.

This sequence joins TRBV4-3 and TRBJ2-2; the D gene is possibly TRBD2 (5 bases). Germline CDR1 is LGHNA and CDR2 is YSLEER. This CDR3 contains 14 residues. V was cut by 3 bases and J by 1 base, with 6 bases left in between. The CDR3 nucleotides are TGCGCCAGCAGCCAGGACTGGAACACCGGGGAGCTGTTTTTT. It specifies CASSQDWNTGELFF.

The rearrangement uses TRBV10-1 and TRBJ2-1; D could derive from TRBD1 or TRBD2 (6 bases each). This CDR3 has 18 amino acids. V shed 5 bases and J shed 5 bases, with 25 bases lying between them. The V gene's germline CDR1 is WNHNN and CDR2 SYGVQD (reference sequence). CDR3 amino acids: CASSTGIRPSREDNEQFF. DNA for the CDR3: TGCGCCAGCAGTACAGGGATTCGTCCTAGCAGGGAGGACAATGAGCAGTTCTTC.